Listed below are T cell receptor beta chains from one sample, sequenced in a study of blood T cell repertoires in COVID-19. Libraries were prepared by immunoSEQ multiplex PCR; TCRdb keeps only in-frame clonotypes and omits some of them. The sample has about 220,000 clones, 80% to 90% seen once. Specimen: PBMCs or T cells enriched from blood (not recorded which). The receptor set was obtained from a young woman in a cohort exposed to, infected with or recovered from COVID-19 (not recorded which). The CDR3 runs from the conserved cysteine through the conserved F or W. D genes are given only for firm matches. Part of the rows lack a size; the others show once, few, many or a class for expanded clones.

clone size: -; J gene: TRBJ2-7; V gene: TRBV3-1/TRBV3-2; D gene: -; CDR3 protein: CASSTRQAPYEQYF; CDR3 DNA: TGTGCCAGCAGCACCAGACAGGCACCCTACGAGCAGTACTTC
clone size: -; J gene: TRBJ2-7; V gene: TRBV4-2; D gene: -; CDR3 protein: CASSQALAGYEQYF; CDR3 DNA: TGTGCCAGCAGCCAAGCGCTTGCAGGCTACGAGCAGTACTTC
clone size: -; J gene: TRBJ2-1; V gene: TRBV19; D gene: -; CDR3 protein: CASSINNEQFF; CDR3 DNA: TGTGCCAGTAGTATCAACAATGAGCAGTTCTTC
clone size: -; J gene: TRBJ1-4; V gene: TRBV19; D gene: -; CDR3 protein: CASSMDKSNEKLFF; CDR3 DNA: TGTGCCAGTAGTATGGACAAGAGTAATGAAAAACTGTTTTTT
clone size: -; J gene: TRBJ2-7; V gene: TRBV30; D gene: -; CDR3 protein: CAWRRAYEQYF; CDR3 DNA: TGTGCCTGGAGGAGAGCCTACGAGCAGTACTTC
clone size: -; J gene: TRBJ1-1; V gene: TRBV5-5; D gene: -; CDR3 protein: CASSSSGSGEAFF; CDR3 DNA: TGTGCCAGCAGCTCGTCAGGGTCCGGTGAAGCTTTCTTT
clone size: -; J gene: TRBJ1-1; V gene: TRBV5-1; D gene: TRBD1; CDR3 protein: CASTGGQGSEAFF; CDR3 DNA: TGCGCCAGCACAGGGGGACAGGGCTCTGAAGCTTTCTTT
clone size: -; J gene: TRBJ2-7; V gene: TRBV2; D gene: TRBD1; CDR3 protein: CATLEGQTYEQYF; CDR3 DNA: TGTGCCACCTTAGAGGGACAGACCTACGAGCAGTACTTC
clone size: -; J gene: TRBJ1-3; V gene: TRBV3-1/TRBV3-2; D gene: -; CDR3 protein: CASSHAGGASGNTIYF; CDR3 DNA: TGTGCCAGCAGCCACGCGGGGGGGGCTAGTGGAAACACCATATATTTT
clone size: -; J gene: TRBJ1-1; V gene: TRBV30; D gene: -; CDR3 protein: CAWSVLGKGGQAFF; CDR3 DNA: TGTGCCTGGAGTGTATTGGGGAAGGGGGGGCAAGCTTTCTTT
clone size: few; J gene: TRBJ1-5; V gene: TRBV15; D gene: -; CDR3 protein: CATSTTANQPQHF; CDR3 DNA: TGTGCCACCAGCACAACAGCTAATCAGCCCCAGCATTTT
clone size: -; J gene: TRBJ1-2; V gene: TRBV18; D gene: TRBD1; CDR3 protein: CASSPRTGHYGYTF; CDR3 DNA: TGTGCCAGCTCACCACGGACAGGGCACTATGGCTACACCTTC
clone size: -; J gene: TRBJ1-2; V gene: TRBV5-4; D gene: TRBD1; CDR3 protein: CASNQRQGVGNYGYTF; CDR3 DNA: TGTGCCAGCAACCAAAGACAGGGGGTGGGCAACTATGGCTACACCTTC
clone size: -; J gene: TRBJ2-1; V gene: TRBV7-9; D gene: -; CDR3 protein: CASSLASGLYNEQFF; CDR3 DNA: TGTGCCAGCAGCTTAGCTTCGGGACTTTACAATGAGCAGTTCTTC
clone size: -; J gene: TRBJ1-6; V gene: TRBV18; D gene: -; CDR3 protein: CASSPGTGNSPLQRNSPLHF; CDR3 DNA: TGTGCCAGCTCACCAGGAACGGGGAATTCACCCCTCCAGAGGAATTCACCCCTCCACTTT
clone size: -; J gene: TRBJ2-1; V gene: TRBV2; D gene: -; CDR3 protein: CASSEEGMSNEQFF; CDR3 DNA: TGTGCCAGCAGTGAGGAGGGAATGTCCAATGAGCAGTTCTTC
clone size: -; J gene: TRBJ1-2; V gene: TRBV29-1; D gene: -; CDR3 protein: CSVGGGVTYGYTF; CDR3 DNA: TGCAGCGTTGGAGGGGGGGTAACGTATGGCTACACCTTC
clone size: -; J gene: TRBJ2-2; V gene: TRBV4-2; D gene: -; CDR3 protein: CASSQDYGTGELFF; CDR3 DNA: TGTGCCAGCAGCCAAGACTACGGCACCGGGGAGCTGTTTTTT
clone size: -; J gene: TRBJ1-2; V gene: TRBV6-1; D gene: -; CDR3 protein: CASSEEDREDYGYTF; CDR3 DNA: TGTGCCAGCAGTGAAGAAGACAGAGAAGACTATGGCTACACCTTC
clone size: -; J gene: TRBJ2-1; V gene: TRBV10-1; D gene: TRBD1; CDR3 protein: CASSGGTGHDNEQFF; CDR3 DNA: TGCGCCAGCAGTGGAGGGACAGGGCACGACAATGAGCAGTTCTTC
clone size: -; J gene: TRBJ1-2; V gene: TRBV5-4; D gene: -; CDR3 protein: CASSATGPYGYTF; CDR3 DNA: TGTGCCAGCAGCGCGACAGGCCCCTATGGCTACACCTTC
clone size: -; J gene: TRBJ1-2; V gene: TRBV5-1; D gene: -; CDR3 protein: CASSGIQGGYGYTF; CDR3 DNA: TGCGCCAGCAGCGGGATACAGGGCGGCTATGGCTACACCTTC
clone size: -; J gene: TRBJ1-2; V gene: TRBV7-8; D gene: -; CDR3 protein: CASSFTVNYGYTF; CDR3 DNA: TGTGCCAGCAGCTTCACAGTCAACTATGGCTACACCTTC
clone size: -; J gene: TRBJ1-5; V gene: TRBV28; D gene: -; CDR3 protein: CASNPLGSNQPQHF; CDR3 DNA: TGTGCCAGCAACCCGCTAGGTAGCAATCAGCCCCAGCATTTT
clone size: once; J gene: TRBJ1-1; V gene: TRBV7-9; D gene: -; CDR3 protein: CASSLQVNTEAFF; CDR3 DNA: TGTGCCAGCAGCTTACAGGTTAACACTGAAGCTTTCTTT
clone size: medium-sized; J gene: TRBJ1-1; V gene: TRBV27; D gene: TRBD1; CDR3 protein: CASGTGGAFF; CDR3 DNA: TGTGCCAGTGGGACAGGAGGGGCTTTCTTT
clone size: -; J gene: TRBJ2-7; V gene: TRBV18; D gene: -; CDR3 protein: CASSPPSLVYEQYF; CDR3 DNA: TGTGCCAGCTCACCACCGTCACTAGTCTACGAGCAGTACTTC
clone size: -; J gene: TRBJ1-5; V gene: TRBV2; D gene: -; CDR3 protein: CASTKAAGQPQHF; CDR3 DNA: TGTGCCAGCACCAAGGCCGCAGGTCAGCCCCAGCATTTT
clone size: -; J gene: TRBJ1-1; V gene: TRBV12-5; D gene: -; CDR3 protein: CASGTIAGFTEAFF; CDR3 DNA: TGTGCTAGTGGTACCATCGCGGGGTTCACTGAAGCTTTCTTT
clone size: -; J gene: TRBJ2-1; V gene: TRBV6-2/TRBV6-3; D gene: TRBD1; CDR3 protein: CASSTLTGGNEQFF; CDR3 DNA: TGTGCCAGCAGTACCCTGACAGGGGGCAATGAGCAGTTCTTC
clone size: -; J gene: TRBJ2-7; V gene: TRBV28; D gene: TRBD1; CDR3 protein: CASSPQTLGDRGYEQYF; CDR3 DNA: TGTGCCAGCAGTCCTCAAACCCTTGGGGACAGGGGATACGAGCAGTACTTC
clone size: -; J gene: TRBJ1-6; V gene: TRBV5-1; D gene: -; CDR3 protein: CASKLGAANSPLHF; CDR3 DNA: TGCGCCAGTAAACTGGGTGCGGCGAATTCACCCCTCCACTTT
clone size: few; J gene: TRBJ2-1; V gene: TRBV10-1; D gene: -; CDR3 protein: CASSEGGTWNEQFF; CDR3 DNA: TGCGCCAGCAGTGAGGGGGGGACCTGGAATGAGCAGTTCTTC
clone size: once; J gene: TRBJ1-1; V gene: TRBV14; D gene: -; CDR3 protein: CASSPSLNTEAFF; CDR3 DNA: TGTGCCAGCAGCCCCTCTTTGAACACTGAAGCTTTCTTT
clone size: -; J gene: TRBJ2-2; V gene: TRBV27; D gene: TRBD1; CDR3 protein: CASRGSTGRMGELFF; CDR3 DNA: TGTGCCAGCAGAGGGTCGACAGGGCGGATGGGGGAGCTGTTTTTT
clone size: -; J gene: TRBJ2-1; V gene: TRBV18; D gene: TRBD2; CDR3 protein: CASSRGPSGGLNEQFF; CDR3 DNA: TGTGCCAGCTCACGTGGTCCTAGCGGGGGGCTGAATGAGCAGTTCTTC
clone size: -; J gene: TRBJ1-1; V gene: TRBV4-1; D gene: -; CDR3 protein: CASSQFPGNTEAFF; CDR3 DNA: TGCGCCAGCAGCCAATTTCCAGGGAACACTGAAGCTTTCTTT
clone size: -; J gene: TRBJ2-1; V gene: TRBV29-1; D gene: TRBD2; CDR3 protein: CSVPREGGTTYNEQFF; CDR3 DNA: TGCAGCGTCCCCAGGGAGGGAGGGACGACCTACAATGAGCAGTTCTTC
clone size: -; J gene: TRBJ2-7; V gene: TRBV11-2; D gene: TRBD1; CDR3 protein: CASSMTGSDYEQYF; CDR3 DNA: TGTGCCAGCAGCATGACAGGGAGTGACTACGAGCAGTACTTC
clone size: -; J gene: TRBJ2-7; V gene: TRBV6-5; D gene: TRBD2; CDR3 protein: CASSYPLASGRSEQYF; CDR3 DNA: TGTGCCAGCAGTTACCCCCTGGCTAGCGGGAGATCCGAGCAGTACTTC
clone size: -; J gene: TRBJ2-1; V gene: TRBV10-2; D gene: -; CDR3 protein: CASTNRVLTSYNEQFF; CDR3 DNA: TGCGCCAGCACTAACAGGGTCCTTACCTCCTACAATGAGCAGTTCTTC
clone size: -; J gene: TRBJ1-2; V gene: TRBV4-1; D gene: -; CDR3 protein: CASSQESGNGYTF; CDR3 DNA: TGCGCCAGCAGCCAAGAATCAGGGAATGGCTACACCTTC
clone size: -; J gene: TRBJ1-2; V gene: TRBV18; D gene: TRBD1; CDR3 protein: CASSPGTGGFNYGYTF; CDR3 DNA: TGTGCCAGCTCACCAGGGACAGGGGGGTTCAACTATGGCTACACCTTC
clone size: -; J gene: TRBJ2-7; V gene: TRBV9; D gene: TRBD2; CDR3 protein: CASSVGGLAYEQYF; CDR3 DNA: TGTGCCAGCAGCGTAGGGGGACTAGCCTACGAGCAGTACTTC
clone size: -; J gene: TRBJ1-2; V gene: TRBV5-8; D gene: TRBD1; CDR3 protein: CASSLGDRVGNTF; CDR3 DNA: TGTGCCAGCAGCTTAGGGGACAGGGTTGGAAACACCTTC
clone size: few; J gene: TRBJ2-1; V gene: TRBV11-3; D gene: -; CDR3 protein: CASSPNGIYNEQFF; CDR3 DNA: TGTGCCAGCTCACCGAACGGGATCTACAATGAGCAGTTCTTC
clone size: -; J gene: TRBJ2-1; V gene: TRBV2; D gene: -; CDR3 protein: CASSEIVDEQFF; CDR3 DNA: TGTGCCAGCAGTGAAATAGTCGATGAGCAGTTCTTC
clone size: -; J gene: TRBJ2-7; V gene: TRBV19; D gene: -; CDR3 protein: CASSRQGSESYEQYF; CDR3 DNA: TGTGCCAGTAGTCGACAAGGGAGTGAGTCCTACGAGCAGTACTTC
clone size: -; J gene: TRBJ2-3; V gene: TRBV29-1; D gene: -; CDR3 protein: CSVEDGSTDTQYF; CDR3 DNA: TGCAGCGTTGAAGATGGCAGCACAGATACGCAGTATTTT